This is a list of T cell receptor beta chains from one sample in a study of shared clonotypes between healthy human individuals. Clones were read by immunoSEQ multiplex PCR, and TCRdb kept only the in-frame ones, dropping some. Among approximately 2,300,000 clones, about nine tenths were seen once, and the ten largest hold 0.37%. Sequenced input: naive CD4+ T cells from PBMCs. These receptors all stem from a man younger than 35 in good health. Some clones in this sample may be carry-over from other donors' samples. Both conserved end residues are part of each CDR3. D genes are given only for firm matches. Size values are once, few and many counts, or a class for expanded clones, and some rows have none.

size: -; D: -; V: TRBV19; J: TRBJ1-1; DNA: TGTGCCAGTAGTCCGGGTTGGCCGCGGCAGGTCAACACTGAAGCTTTCTTT; CDR3: CASSPGWPRQVNTEAFF
size: -; D: -; V: TRBV28; J: TRBJ2-1; DNA: TGTGCCAGCAGTTGGACCCGGAACAATGAGCAGTTCTTC; CDR3: CASSWTRNNEQFF
size: few; D: -; V: TRBV18; J: TRBJ1-1; DNA: TGTGCCAGCTCTCTTCCCGCGGGGATGAACACTGAAGCTTTCTTT; CDR3: CASSLPAGMNTEAFF
size: -; D: -; V: TRBV7-6; J: TRBJ2-5; DNA: TGTGCCAGCAGCTTAGCGGGGCTAGACGTCGAGACCCAGTACTTC; CDR3: CASSLAGLDVETQYF
size: -; D: -; V: TRBV7-6; J: TRBJ2-5; DNA: TGTGCCGGCAGCTTAGCCCCCCAAGAGACCCAGTACTTC; CDR3: CAGSLAPQETQYF
size: -; D: -; V: TRBV7-2; J: TRBJ2-3; DNA: TGTGCCAGCAGCTTAAAGCGTGATACGCAGTATTTT; CDR3: CASSLKRDTQYF
size: -; D: -; V: TRBV21-1; J: TRBJ2-2; DNA: TGTGCCAGCAGCAAAGACTTGATGAGAGACACCGGGGAGCTGTTTTTT; CDR3: CASSKDLMRDTGELFF
size: -; D: -; V: TRBV18; J: TRBJ1-1; DNA: TGTGCCAGCTCACCAATTTTGGGGGACACTGAAGCTTTCTTT; CDR3: CASSPILGDTEAFF
size: -; D: -; V: TRBV7-2; J: TRBJ2-3; DNA: TGTGCCAGCAGCGTCGGGGATACGCAGTATTTT; CDR3: CASSVGDTQYF
size: -; D: TRBD2; V: TRBV7-8; J: TRBJ2-5; DNA: TGTGCCAGCAGCTTCCGACTAGCCGGGGGGGAGACCCAGTACTTC; CDR3: CASSFRLAGGETQYF
size: -; D: TRBD2; V: TRBV4-1; J: TRBJ2-7; DNA: TGCGCCAGCAGCCAAGTGGGGCTAGCGGGACACTACGAGCAGTACTTC; CDR3: CASSQVGLAGHYEQYF
size: -; D: TRBD1; V: TRBV5-6; J: TRBJ2-7; DNA: TGTGCCAGCAGCTTCGGGACAGAGAACTACGAGCAGTACTTC; CDR3: CASSFGTENYEQYF
size: once; D: TRBD2; V: TRBV6-5; J: TRBJ2-5; DNA: TGTGCCAGCCGATTACTAGCGGGGGAAGAGACCCAGTACTTC; CDR3: CASRLLAGEETQYF
size: once; D: -; V: TRBV10-3; J: TRBJ2-1; DNA: TGTGCCATCACCGAAAGGCTGAGCTCCTACAATGAGCAGTTCTTC; CDR3: CAITERLSSYNEQFF
size: once; D: -; V: TRBV9; J: TRBJ1-6; DNA: TGTGCCAGCAGCGTAGCCCCAGGGAACTATTCACCCCTCCACTTT; CDR3: CASSVAPGNYSPLHF
size: -; D: TRBD1; V: TRBV5-4; J: TRBJ2-7; DNA: TGTGCCAGCAGCTTCCCGGACAGGGGGCGAGAGCAGTACTTC; CDR3: CASSFPDRGREQYF
size: -; D: TRBD2; V: TRBV27; J: TRBJ2-3; DNA: TGTGCCAGCAGTTTTCTAGCGGGAGAAACTTATACGCAGTATTTT; CDR3: CASSFLAGETYTQYF
size: -; D: -; V: TRBV10-2; J: TRBJ1-4; DNA: TGCGCCAGCAGTGAGCCGACAACTAATGAAAAACTGTTTTTT; CDR3: CASSEPTTNEKLFF
size: -; D: -; V: TRBV9; J: TRBJ1-2; DNA: TGTGCCAGCAGCCAGACTAACTATGGCTACACCTTC; CDR3: CASSQTNYGYTF
size: -; D: -; V: TRBV27; J: TRBJ2-1; DNA: TGTGCCAGCAGTTCAAACCAGCAGGGTCGGGTTGAGCAGTTCTTC; CDR3: CASSSNQQGRVEQFF
size: -; D: -; V: TRBV6-4; J: TRBJ1-2; DNA: TGTGCCAGCAGTGACTCGTCTGGCTACACCTTC; CDR3: CASSDSSGYTF
size: -; D: -; V: TRBV14; J: TRBJ2-3; DNA: TGTGCCAGCAGCCGGGGGATTGGCGAGAGCGCAGATACGCAGTATTTT; CDR3: CASSRGIGESADTQYF
size: -; D: TRBD1; V: TRBV14; J: TRBJ1-2; DNA: TGTGCCAGCAGCCAAGATGACAGGGTTAACTATGGCTACACCTTC; CDR3: CASSQDDRVNYGYTF
size: -; D: TRBD2; V: TRBV7-2; J: TRBJ2-7; DNA: TGTGCCAGCAGCTTCCAGCGGGGTACCTACGAGCAGTACTTC; CDR3: CASSFQRGTYEQYF
size: -; D: -; V: TRBV5-4; J: TRBJ2-2; DNA: TGTGCCAGCAGCTTGTGGGGGGCGAACACCGGGGAGCTGTTTTTT; CDR3: CASSLWGANTGELFF
size: -; D: -; V: TRBV15; J: TRBJ2-7; DNA: TGTGCCACCAGCAGAGACAGGGCCACCTACGAGCAGTACTTC; CDR3: CATSRDRATYEQYF
size: few; D: -; V: TRBV29-1; J: TRBJ1-1; DNA: TGCAGCGTAGCCGGGGTTTTGAACACTGAAGCTTTCTTT; CDR3: CSVAGVLNTEAFF
size: -; D: TRBD2; V: TRBV5-6; J: TRBJ2-5; DNA: TGTGCCAGCAGCTATTCTGTTAGCGGGAGGGGAGAGACCCAGTACTTC; CDR3: CASSYSVSGRGETQYF
size: -; D: -; V: TRBV15; J: TRBJ2-4; DNA: TGTGCCACCAGCAGAGATCTGGCAGGGGAAAACATTCAGTACTTC; CDR3: CATSRDLAGENIQYF
size: -; D: -; V: TRBV5-5; J: TRBJ1-3; DNA: TGTGCCAGCAGCGGGGTCAGGGGCTCTGGAAACACCATATATTTT; CDR3: CASSGVRGSGNTIYF
size: once; D: TRBD1; V: TRBV19; J: TRBJ2-3; DNA: TGTGCCAGTAGTTTGCTCCGGCCGGGACAGGGGGCAGATACGCAGTATTTT; CDR3: CASSLLRPGQGADTQYF
size: -; D: -; V: TRBV5-1; J: TRBJ1-1; DNA: TGCGCCAGCAGCTTGGTAGCGGGATCGAACACTGAAGCTTTCTTT; CDR3: CASSLVAGSNTEAFF
size: -; D: -; V: TRBV19; J: TRBJ2-1; DNA: TGTGCCAGTAGTAGTCTGGACGTGTGGGGTGAGCAGTTCTTC; CDR3: CASSSLDVWGEQFF
size: -; D: -; V: TRBV7-9; J: TRBJ2-6; DNA: TGTGCCAGCAGCTTATCGGGCTCTGGGGCCAACGTCCTGACTTTC; CDR3: CASSLSGSGANVLTF
size: -; D: TRBD2; V: TRBV7-6; J: TRBJ2-1; DNA: TGTGCCAGCAGCTTAGCTTCTAGCGGGAGCTCCTACAATGAGCAGTTCTTC; CDR3: CASSLASSGSSYNEQFF
size: -; D: -; V: TRBV13; J: TRBJ1-5; DNA: TGTGCCAGCAGCTCTCGACAGGGCAATCAGCCCCAGCATTTT; CDR3: CASSSRQGNQPQHF
size: few; D: -; V: TRBV7-3; J: TRBJ1-1; DNA: TGTGCCAGCAGCTTTACACGGAACACTGAAGCTTTCTTT; CDR3: CASSFTRNTEAFF
size: -; D: -; V: TRBV7-9; J: TRBJ2-6; DNA: TGTGCCAGCAGCTTAGCGTTGGGCGGGGGCTACTCTGGGGCCAACGTCCTGACTTTC; CDR3: CASSLALGGGYSGANVLTF
size: -; D: TRBD1; V: TRBV19; J: TRBJ2-5; DNA: TGTGCCAGTAGTCTAAGGACAGGGGCAGAGACCCAGTACTTC; CDR3: CASSLRTGAETQYF
size: -; D: TRBD1; V: TRBV30; J: TRBJ1-3; DNA: TGTGCCTGGGGGACAGCTGGAAACACCATATATTTT; CDR3: CAWGTAGNTIYF